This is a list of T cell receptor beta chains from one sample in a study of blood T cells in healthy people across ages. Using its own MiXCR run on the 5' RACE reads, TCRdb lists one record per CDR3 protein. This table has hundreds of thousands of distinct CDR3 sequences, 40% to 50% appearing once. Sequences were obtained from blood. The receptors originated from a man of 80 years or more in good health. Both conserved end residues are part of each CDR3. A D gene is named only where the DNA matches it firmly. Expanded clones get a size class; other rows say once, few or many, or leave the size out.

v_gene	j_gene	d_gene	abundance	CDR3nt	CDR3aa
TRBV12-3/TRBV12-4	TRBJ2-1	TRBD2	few	TGTGCCAGCAGTTTCGGACTAGCGGGAGGGCTCAGTGAGCAGTTCTTC	CASSFGLAGGLSEQFF
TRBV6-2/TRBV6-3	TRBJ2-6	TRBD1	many	TGTGCCAGCAGTTACGAGGGACAGGGGGTCTCTGGGGCCAACGTCCTGACTTTC	CASSYEGQGVSGANVLTF
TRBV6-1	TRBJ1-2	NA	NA	TGTGCCAGCAGTGACTCGGGCGGAAGGGACTATGGCTACACCTTC	CASSDSGGRDYGYTF
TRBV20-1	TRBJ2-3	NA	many	TGCAGTGCTAGAGTTTGGGAGGGCACAGATACGCAGTATTTT	CSARVWEGTDTQYF
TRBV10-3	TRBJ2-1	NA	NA	TGTGCCATCAGTGAGTCACAGTTTATCTCCTACAATGAGCAGTTCTTC	CAISESQFISYNEQFF
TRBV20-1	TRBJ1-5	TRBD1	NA	TGCAGTGCGGCAACAGGGGCCGGTCAGCCCCAGCATTTT	CSAATGAGQPQHF
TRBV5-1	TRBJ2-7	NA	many	TGCGCCAGCAGCTTGGGACGACTAGTTTACGAGCAGTACTTC	CASSLGRLVYEQYF
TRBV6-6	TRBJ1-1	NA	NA	TGTGCCAGCAGCCTTTTAGGGGGGGCTGGGGACACTGAAGCTTTCTTT	CASSLLGGAGDTEAFF
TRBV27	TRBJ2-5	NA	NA	TGTGCCAGCAGTGTTGGCACCACACAAGAGACCCAGTACTTC	CASSVGTTQETQYF
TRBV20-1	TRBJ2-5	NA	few	TGCAGTGCTAGAGATCCTGGACAGGGAGGGCAGGAGACCCAGTACTTC	CSARDPGQGGQETQYF
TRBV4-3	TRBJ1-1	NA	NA	TGCGCCAGCAGCCAAGAGACGGGTAGCACTGAAGCTTTCTTT	CASSQETGSTEAFF
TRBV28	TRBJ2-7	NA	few	TGTGCCAGCACTACTATAAACTCCTACGAGCAGTACTTC	CASTTINSYEQYF
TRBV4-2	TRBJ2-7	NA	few	TGTGCCAGCAGCCAAGATGGGCGACAGGTAGCCGAGCAGTACTTC	CASSQDGRQVAEQYF
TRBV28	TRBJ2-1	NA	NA	TGTGCCAGCAGCTGGGACGCCGTGCTGTTCTTC	CASSWDAVLFF
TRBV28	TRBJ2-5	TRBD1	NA	TGTGCCAGCAGTTTAGACCGGACAGGGGGCAGTGAGACCCAGTACTTC	CASSLDRTGGSETQYF
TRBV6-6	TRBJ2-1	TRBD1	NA	TGTGCCAGCCTTCCGGGACAGGGGTCCCGCTACAATGAGCAGTTCTTC	CASLPGQGSRYNEQFF
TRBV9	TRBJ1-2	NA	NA	TGTGTCAGCGCCTTAGACGGGGGGTGCGAAGATGGCTACACCTTC	CVSALDGGCEDGYTF
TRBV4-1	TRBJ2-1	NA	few	TGCGCCAGCAGCCAAGATCTTAGTTCGAATGAGCAGTTCTTC	CASSQDLSSNEQFF
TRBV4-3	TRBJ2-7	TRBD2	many	TGCGCCAGCAGCCAAGATCTCCTAGCGGGGGTCTACGAGCAGTACTTC	CASSQDLLAGVYEQYF
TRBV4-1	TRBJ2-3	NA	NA	TGCGCCAGCAGCCAAGATAGAGGGAGACTAGGGGATACGCAGTATTTT	CASSQDRGRLGDTQYF
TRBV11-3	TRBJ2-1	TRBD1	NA	TGTGCCAGCAGCCCCTCCCCCGGGACAGAACTCTACGAGCAGTTCTTC	CASSPSPGTELYEQFF
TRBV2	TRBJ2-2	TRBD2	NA	TGTGCCAGCAGTGGCCGACGACTAGCGGGGGTGAACACCGGGGAGCTGTTTTTT	CASSGRRLAGVNTGELFF
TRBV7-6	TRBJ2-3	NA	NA	TGTGCCAGCACAAAGGGGGGGGCTTCAGATACGCAGTATTTT	CASTKGGASDTQYF
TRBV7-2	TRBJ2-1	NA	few	TGTGCCAGCAGGTTCACAGGGGAGGGCTACAATGAGCAGTTCTTC	CASRFTGEGYNEQFF
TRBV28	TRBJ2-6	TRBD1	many	TGTGCCAGCAACCCGACAGGGACTGGGGCCAACGTCCTGACTTTC	CASNPTGTGANVLTF
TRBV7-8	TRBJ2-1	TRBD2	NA	TGTGCCAGCAGTTCACGGACTAGCGGGAGTAAGGATGAGCAGTTCTTC	CASSSRTSGSKDEQFF
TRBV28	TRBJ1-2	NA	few	TGTGCCAGCAGTTTAAAGGGAGGGCCCTATGGCTACACCTTC	CASSLKGGPYGYTF
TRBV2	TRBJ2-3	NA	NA	TGTGCCAGCAGTGCAGCGGCTAGCACAGATACGCAGTATTTT	CASSAAASTDTQYF
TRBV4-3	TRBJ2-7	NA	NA	TGCGCCAGCAGCCAAGGGAAACTAGGCTACGAGCAGTACTTC	CASSQGKLGYEQYF
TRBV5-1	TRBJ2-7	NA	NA	TGCGCCAGCAGGACGGACAGCTCCTACGAGCAGTACTTC	CASRTDSSYEQYF
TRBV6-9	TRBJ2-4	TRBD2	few	TGTGCCAGCAGTTCCATCCCTAGCGGGAGGGGTGAGTACTTC	CASSSIPSGRGEYF